This TCR beta chain comes out of a study of graft-versus-host responses after intestinal transplantation (dated by TCRdb to the early 2020s). In terms of the full investigation: The transplants that recipients received were multivisceral, liver-intestinal, or isolated intestinal. Anti-thymocyte globulin induction was given to all recipients, followed by maintenance tacrolimus and steroids for about 3 years. After intestinal transplantation, graft-versus-host and host-versus-graft alloreactive T cell clones in the graft, circulation and bone marrow were tracked using bulk TCR-beta CDR3 sequencing. To identify alloreactive clones, pre-transplant mixed lymphocyte reaction products were sequenced and then compared with unstimulated pre-transplant donor and recipient T cells. A cohort of fewer than 25 intestinal transplant recipients, including one retransplant, was enrolled, and a few patients lacking pretransplant specimens were excluded. Donor T cell macrochimerism was defined as a peak of at least 4% donor T cells among recipient peripheral blood mononuclear cells. Samples from a few later patients were sequenced in-house on an Illumina MiSeq with MiXCR processing rather than by the commercial service. Summary of the overall study and its limitations: GvH clones turned up in recipient bone marrow, with some appearing earlier in ileal mucosa or blood, a pattern consistent with an intestinal mucosal origin. In patients with donor T cell macrochimerism, the allografts had high GvH to HvG T cell clonal ratios. Peak levels of circulating GvH clones were associated with declines in HvG clones early after transplant. The relatively low number and heterogeneity of intestinal transplant patients limited the conclusions.

A word on this clone: The antigen this receptor binds is unknown. Qualities for individual bases were not recorded, and no much larger clone is one base off.

Measured from the cysteine to the phenylalanine, the CDR3 is 15 residues long. Here the CDR3 DNA is all that survives: 45 bases in frame from base 1. Trimming removed 6 bases from V and 5 bases from J, leaving 20 bases between the germline ends. The germline V gene sets CDR1 to SGHRS and CDR2 to YFSETQ. Libraries were prepared through the immunoSEQ multiplex PCR assay. For most patients, genomic DNA was isolated with the Qiagen DNeasy Blood and Tissue Kit and shipped frozen to Adaptive Biotechnologies for TCR sequencing. High-throughput TCR-beta CDR3 sequencing of genomic DNA from most patients was performed by Adaptive Biotechnologies. Processing in the source paper ran as follows. Adaptive's ImmunoSEQ software was the source of the TCR sequencing data for 18 patients, while a few other patients were processed with MiXCR and VDJtools. CD4 versus CD8 sorting errors were corrected by removing sequences found in both subsets at a frequency ratio below 5:1. CDR3 nucleotide sequences shared between donor and recipient were removed because their origin could not be assigned. To be classed as alloreactive, a clone needed at least 2-fold expansion over unstimulated cells and a minimum CFSE-low frequency of 0.002% (template counts) or 0.001% (read counts). A clone was considered mappable if detected in the sequenced pre-transplant spleen, lymph node, or MLR CFSE-low populations of the donor or recipient. Cumulative frequency of alloreactive clones was calculated as a percentage of all sequences weighted by copy number. TCRdb obtained this table from immuneACCESS and retained in-frame rearrangements with V and J assigned. These tables miss some clones; where compared with another copy, unresolved V genes account for less than half of the shortfall, and the remainder is unexplained. V, J and clone size are taken as reported in that table, and D and trimming were inferred from the DNA itself. The sample yields approximately 110,000 clones; about 92% were counted once. The ten largest clones take up 0.95% to 1.5% of the sample.

The time point label of this sample denotes: cells obtained before transplantation from donor or recipient. CD3+CD4+ and CD3+CD8+ populations were FACS-sorted from unstimulated pre-transplant donor and recipient cells taken from spleen or lymph nodes. The specimen was unstimulated CD8+ T cells sorted from spleen or lymph node cells, collected before transplant. The chain couples TRBV5-1 to TRBJ2-5; TRBD1 is perhaps the D gene, given 6 matching bases. The source is a human donor who was the organ donor for an intestinal transplant. CDR3 region: CASTPYRDGRETQYF. The DNA reads TGCGCCAGCACCCCTTACAGGGACGGTAGGGAGACCCAGTACTTC. Beyond the CDR3, the reference TRBV5-1 and TRBJ2-5 genes provide the residues; the full variable domain reads: KAGVTQTPRYLIKTRGQQVTLSCSPISGHRSVSWYQQTPGQGLQFLFEYFSETQRNKGNFPGRFSGRQFSNSRSEMNVSTLELGDSALYLCASTPYRDGRETQYFGPGTRLLVL.